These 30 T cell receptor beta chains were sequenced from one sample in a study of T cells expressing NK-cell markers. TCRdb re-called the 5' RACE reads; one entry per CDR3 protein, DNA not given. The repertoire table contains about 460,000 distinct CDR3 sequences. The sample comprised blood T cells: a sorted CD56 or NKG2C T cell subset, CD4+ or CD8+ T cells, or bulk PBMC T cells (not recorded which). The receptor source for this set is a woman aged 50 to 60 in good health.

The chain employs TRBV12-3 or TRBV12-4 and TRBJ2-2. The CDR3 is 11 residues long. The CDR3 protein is CASGVTGELFF.

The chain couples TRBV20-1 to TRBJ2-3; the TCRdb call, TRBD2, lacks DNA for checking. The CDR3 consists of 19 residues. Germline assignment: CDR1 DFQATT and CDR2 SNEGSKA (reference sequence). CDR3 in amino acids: CSASTGRALTSGSADTQYF.

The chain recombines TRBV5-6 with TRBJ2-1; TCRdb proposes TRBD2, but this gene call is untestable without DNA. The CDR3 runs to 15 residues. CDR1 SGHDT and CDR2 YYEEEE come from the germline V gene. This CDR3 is CASSLLAPSYNEQFF.

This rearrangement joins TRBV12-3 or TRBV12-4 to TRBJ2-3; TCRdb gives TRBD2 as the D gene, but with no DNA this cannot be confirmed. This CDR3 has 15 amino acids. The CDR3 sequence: CASTGTSGNTDTQYF.

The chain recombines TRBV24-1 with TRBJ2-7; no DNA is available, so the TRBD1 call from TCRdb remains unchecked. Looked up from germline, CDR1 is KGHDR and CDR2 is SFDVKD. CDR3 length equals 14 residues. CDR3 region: CATSEAGGSHEQYF.

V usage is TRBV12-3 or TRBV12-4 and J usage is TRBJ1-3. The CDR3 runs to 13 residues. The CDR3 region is CASIPGSGNTIYF.

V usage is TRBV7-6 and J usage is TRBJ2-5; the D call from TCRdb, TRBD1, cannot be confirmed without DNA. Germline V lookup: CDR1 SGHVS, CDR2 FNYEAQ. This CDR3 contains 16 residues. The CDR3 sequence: CASSLGLGPSGETQYF. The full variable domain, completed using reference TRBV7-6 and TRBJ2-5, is GAGVSQSPRYKVTKRGQDVALRCDPISGHVSLYWYRQALGQGPEFLTYFNYEAQQDKSGLPNDRFSAERPEGSISTLTIQRTEQRDSAMYRCASSLGLGPSGETQYFGPGTRLLVL.

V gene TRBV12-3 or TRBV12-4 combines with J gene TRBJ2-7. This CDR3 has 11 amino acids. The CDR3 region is CASSPNYEQYF.

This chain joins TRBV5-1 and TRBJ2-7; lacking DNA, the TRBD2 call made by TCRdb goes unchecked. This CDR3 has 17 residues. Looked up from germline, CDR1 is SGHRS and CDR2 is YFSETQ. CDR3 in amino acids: CASSRGLAGGLGDEQYF.

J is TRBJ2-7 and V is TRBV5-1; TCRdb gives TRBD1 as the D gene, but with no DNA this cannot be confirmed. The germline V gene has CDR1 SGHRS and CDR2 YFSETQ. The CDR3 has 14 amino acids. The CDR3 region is CASGTGSLIHEQYF. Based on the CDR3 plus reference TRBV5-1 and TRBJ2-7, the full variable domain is KAGVTQTPRYLIKTRGQQVTLSCSPISGHRSVSWYQQTPGQGLQFLFEYFSETQRNKGNFPGRFSGRQFSNSRSEMNVSTLELGDSALYLCASGTGSLIHEQYFGPGTRLTVT.

CDR3 amino acids: CASTESYTGELFF. The chain recombines TRBV12-3 or TRBV12-4 with TRBJ2-2. The length of the CDR3 is 13 residues.

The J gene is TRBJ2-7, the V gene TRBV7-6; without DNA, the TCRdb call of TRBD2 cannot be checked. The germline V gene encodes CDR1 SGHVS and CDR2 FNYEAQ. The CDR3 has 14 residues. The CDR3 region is CASTEREGSYEQYF.

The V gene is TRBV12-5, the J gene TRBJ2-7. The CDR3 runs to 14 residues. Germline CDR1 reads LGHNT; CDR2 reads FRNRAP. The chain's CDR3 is CASGIGGASYEQYF.

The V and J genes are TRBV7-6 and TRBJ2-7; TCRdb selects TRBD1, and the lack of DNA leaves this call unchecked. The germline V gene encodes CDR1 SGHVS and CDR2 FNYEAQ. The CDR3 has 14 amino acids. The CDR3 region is CASSLARRENEQYF.

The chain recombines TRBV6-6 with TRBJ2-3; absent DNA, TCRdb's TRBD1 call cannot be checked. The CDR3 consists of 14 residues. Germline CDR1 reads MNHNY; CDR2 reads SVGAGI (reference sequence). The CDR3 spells CASRDTGTTDTQYF.

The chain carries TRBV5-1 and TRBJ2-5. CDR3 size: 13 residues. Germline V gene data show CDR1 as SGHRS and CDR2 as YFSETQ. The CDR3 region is CASSLGKVETQYF.

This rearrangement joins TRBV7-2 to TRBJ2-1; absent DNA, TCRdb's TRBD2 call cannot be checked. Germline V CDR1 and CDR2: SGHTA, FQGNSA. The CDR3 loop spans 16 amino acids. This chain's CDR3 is CASSQDASGRVREQFF.

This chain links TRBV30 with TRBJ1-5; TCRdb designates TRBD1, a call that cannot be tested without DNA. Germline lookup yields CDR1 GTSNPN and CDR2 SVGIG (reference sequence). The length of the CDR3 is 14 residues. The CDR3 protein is CAWSRGAGNQPQHF.

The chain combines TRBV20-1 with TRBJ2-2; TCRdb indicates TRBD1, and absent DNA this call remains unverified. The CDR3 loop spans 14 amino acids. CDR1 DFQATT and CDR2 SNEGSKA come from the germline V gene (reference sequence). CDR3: CSAQRQGVTGELFF.

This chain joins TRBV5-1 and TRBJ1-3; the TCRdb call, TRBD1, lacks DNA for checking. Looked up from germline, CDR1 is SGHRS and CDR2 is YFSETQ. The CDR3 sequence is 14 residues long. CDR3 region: CASSAGDGGNTIYF.

The CDR3: CASQGWGQPQHF. This chain joins TRBV27 and TRBJ1-5; the D call from TCRdb, TRBD1, cannot be confirmed without DNA. CDR3 size: 12 residues. The germline CDR1 and CDR2 sequences are MNHEY and SMNVEV (reference sequence).

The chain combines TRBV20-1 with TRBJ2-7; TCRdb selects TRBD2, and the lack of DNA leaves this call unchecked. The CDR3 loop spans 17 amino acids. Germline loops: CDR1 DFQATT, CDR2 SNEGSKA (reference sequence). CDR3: CSARPTPTSGRISEQYF.

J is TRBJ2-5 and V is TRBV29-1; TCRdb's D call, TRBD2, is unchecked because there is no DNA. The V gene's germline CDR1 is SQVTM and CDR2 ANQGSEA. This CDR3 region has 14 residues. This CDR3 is CSVEGAVRSETQYF.

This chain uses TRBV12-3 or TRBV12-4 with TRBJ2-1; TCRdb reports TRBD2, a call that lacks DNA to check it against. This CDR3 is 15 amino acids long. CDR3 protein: CASSPTGLPMNEQFF.

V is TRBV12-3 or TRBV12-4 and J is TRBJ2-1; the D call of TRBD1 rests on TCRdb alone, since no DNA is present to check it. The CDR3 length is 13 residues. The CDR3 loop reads CASTSGPGNEQFF.

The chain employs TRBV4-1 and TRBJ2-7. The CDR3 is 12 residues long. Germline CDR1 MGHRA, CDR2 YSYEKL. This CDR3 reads CASSLQFGEQYF.

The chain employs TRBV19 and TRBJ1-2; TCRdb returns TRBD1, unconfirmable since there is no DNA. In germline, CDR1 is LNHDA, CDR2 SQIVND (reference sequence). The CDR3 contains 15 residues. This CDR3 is CASSPLTGTNYGYTF.

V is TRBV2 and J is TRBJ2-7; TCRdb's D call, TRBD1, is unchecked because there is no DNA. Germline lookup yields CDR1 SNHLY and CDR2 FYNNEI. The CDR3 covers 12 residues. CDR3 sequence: CASSTQGGEQYF.

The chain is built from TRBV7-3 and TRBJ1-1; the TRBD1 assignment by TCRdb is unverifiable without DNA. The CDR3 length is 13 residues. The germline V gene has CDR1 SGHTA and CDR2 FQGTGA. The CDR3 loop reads CASSRGRGTEAFF. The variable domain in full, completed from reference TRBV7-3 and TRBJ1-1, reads GAGVSQTPSNKVTEKGKYVELRCDPISGHTALYWYRQSLGQGPEFLIYFQGTGAADDSGLPNDRFFAVRPEGSVSTLKIQRTERGDSAVYLCASSRGRGTEAFFGQGTRLTVV.

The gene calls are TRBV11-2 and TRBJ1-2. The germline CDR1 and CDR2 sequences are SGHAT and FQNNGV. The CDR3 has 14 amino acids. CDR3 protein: CASSLKGVDYGYTF. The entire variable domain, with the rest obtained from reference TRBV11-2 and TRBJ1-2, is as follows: EAGVAQSPRYKIIEKRQSVAFWCNPISGHATLYWYQQILGQGPKLLIQFQNNGVVDDSQLPKDRFSAERLKGVDSTLKIQPAKLEDSAVYLCASSLKGVDYGYTFGSGTRLTVV.